The sequence of this T cell receptor (beta chain) was determined in a study of shared clonotypes between healthy human individuals. Overall study results and limits: Limited genetic and exposure-history diversity came from having few donors.

Data came from immunoSEQ multiplex PCR; TCRdb stores just in-frame clones and leaves some out. The repertoire holds hundreds of thousands of clones, with around two thirds as singletons. This clone showed up just once. Its antigen remains unidentified. The sequence came from a woman in her thirties in good health. Sequencing used memory CD4+ T cells sorted from blood. As to subset: CD45RA-negative fraction.

For the CDR3, the DNA is TGTGCCAGCAGCAGACAGGGGCTGGCAACAGATACGCAGTATTTT. This codes for CASSRQGLATDTQYF. The chain links TRBV7-2 to TRBJ2-3; 8 nucleotides agree with TRBD1. The V and J ends lost 5 bases and 3 bases, in that order; junction bases with no gene match: 7. The germline gives CDR1 SGHTA, CDR2 FQGNSA. CDR3 size: 15 residues.